This T cell receptor beta chain was sequenced during a study of cytomegalovirus exposure and HLA in healthy donors. Findings and limits, study-wide: The study labeled 150 to 200 TCR beta chains cytomegalovirus-associated. With high specificity and sensitivity, the classifier reportedly diagnosed cytomegalovirus status.

The table came from immunoSEQ multiplex PCR; TCRdb's copy has only in-frame clones and leaves some out. The sample records 110,000 to 150,000 clones, 94% being singletons. Worth noting for this clone: What it binds is unknown.

CDR3 length equals 19 residues. V was shortened by 2 bases and J by 0 bases, with 21 bases between the two germline ends. From germline, CDR1 is SGHTA and CDR2 FQGNSA. The chain joins TRBV7-2 to TRBJ2-3; D uncertain. Sequences were obtained from PBMCs. The TCR originated in a man aged 18 to 35 in good health and CMV-seropositive. In DNA form, the CDR3 reads TGTGCCAGCAGCTTAAAATGGAGCTACCAAGTAACTAGCACAGATACGCAGTATTTT. Translated, it gives CASSLKWSYQVTSTDTQYF.